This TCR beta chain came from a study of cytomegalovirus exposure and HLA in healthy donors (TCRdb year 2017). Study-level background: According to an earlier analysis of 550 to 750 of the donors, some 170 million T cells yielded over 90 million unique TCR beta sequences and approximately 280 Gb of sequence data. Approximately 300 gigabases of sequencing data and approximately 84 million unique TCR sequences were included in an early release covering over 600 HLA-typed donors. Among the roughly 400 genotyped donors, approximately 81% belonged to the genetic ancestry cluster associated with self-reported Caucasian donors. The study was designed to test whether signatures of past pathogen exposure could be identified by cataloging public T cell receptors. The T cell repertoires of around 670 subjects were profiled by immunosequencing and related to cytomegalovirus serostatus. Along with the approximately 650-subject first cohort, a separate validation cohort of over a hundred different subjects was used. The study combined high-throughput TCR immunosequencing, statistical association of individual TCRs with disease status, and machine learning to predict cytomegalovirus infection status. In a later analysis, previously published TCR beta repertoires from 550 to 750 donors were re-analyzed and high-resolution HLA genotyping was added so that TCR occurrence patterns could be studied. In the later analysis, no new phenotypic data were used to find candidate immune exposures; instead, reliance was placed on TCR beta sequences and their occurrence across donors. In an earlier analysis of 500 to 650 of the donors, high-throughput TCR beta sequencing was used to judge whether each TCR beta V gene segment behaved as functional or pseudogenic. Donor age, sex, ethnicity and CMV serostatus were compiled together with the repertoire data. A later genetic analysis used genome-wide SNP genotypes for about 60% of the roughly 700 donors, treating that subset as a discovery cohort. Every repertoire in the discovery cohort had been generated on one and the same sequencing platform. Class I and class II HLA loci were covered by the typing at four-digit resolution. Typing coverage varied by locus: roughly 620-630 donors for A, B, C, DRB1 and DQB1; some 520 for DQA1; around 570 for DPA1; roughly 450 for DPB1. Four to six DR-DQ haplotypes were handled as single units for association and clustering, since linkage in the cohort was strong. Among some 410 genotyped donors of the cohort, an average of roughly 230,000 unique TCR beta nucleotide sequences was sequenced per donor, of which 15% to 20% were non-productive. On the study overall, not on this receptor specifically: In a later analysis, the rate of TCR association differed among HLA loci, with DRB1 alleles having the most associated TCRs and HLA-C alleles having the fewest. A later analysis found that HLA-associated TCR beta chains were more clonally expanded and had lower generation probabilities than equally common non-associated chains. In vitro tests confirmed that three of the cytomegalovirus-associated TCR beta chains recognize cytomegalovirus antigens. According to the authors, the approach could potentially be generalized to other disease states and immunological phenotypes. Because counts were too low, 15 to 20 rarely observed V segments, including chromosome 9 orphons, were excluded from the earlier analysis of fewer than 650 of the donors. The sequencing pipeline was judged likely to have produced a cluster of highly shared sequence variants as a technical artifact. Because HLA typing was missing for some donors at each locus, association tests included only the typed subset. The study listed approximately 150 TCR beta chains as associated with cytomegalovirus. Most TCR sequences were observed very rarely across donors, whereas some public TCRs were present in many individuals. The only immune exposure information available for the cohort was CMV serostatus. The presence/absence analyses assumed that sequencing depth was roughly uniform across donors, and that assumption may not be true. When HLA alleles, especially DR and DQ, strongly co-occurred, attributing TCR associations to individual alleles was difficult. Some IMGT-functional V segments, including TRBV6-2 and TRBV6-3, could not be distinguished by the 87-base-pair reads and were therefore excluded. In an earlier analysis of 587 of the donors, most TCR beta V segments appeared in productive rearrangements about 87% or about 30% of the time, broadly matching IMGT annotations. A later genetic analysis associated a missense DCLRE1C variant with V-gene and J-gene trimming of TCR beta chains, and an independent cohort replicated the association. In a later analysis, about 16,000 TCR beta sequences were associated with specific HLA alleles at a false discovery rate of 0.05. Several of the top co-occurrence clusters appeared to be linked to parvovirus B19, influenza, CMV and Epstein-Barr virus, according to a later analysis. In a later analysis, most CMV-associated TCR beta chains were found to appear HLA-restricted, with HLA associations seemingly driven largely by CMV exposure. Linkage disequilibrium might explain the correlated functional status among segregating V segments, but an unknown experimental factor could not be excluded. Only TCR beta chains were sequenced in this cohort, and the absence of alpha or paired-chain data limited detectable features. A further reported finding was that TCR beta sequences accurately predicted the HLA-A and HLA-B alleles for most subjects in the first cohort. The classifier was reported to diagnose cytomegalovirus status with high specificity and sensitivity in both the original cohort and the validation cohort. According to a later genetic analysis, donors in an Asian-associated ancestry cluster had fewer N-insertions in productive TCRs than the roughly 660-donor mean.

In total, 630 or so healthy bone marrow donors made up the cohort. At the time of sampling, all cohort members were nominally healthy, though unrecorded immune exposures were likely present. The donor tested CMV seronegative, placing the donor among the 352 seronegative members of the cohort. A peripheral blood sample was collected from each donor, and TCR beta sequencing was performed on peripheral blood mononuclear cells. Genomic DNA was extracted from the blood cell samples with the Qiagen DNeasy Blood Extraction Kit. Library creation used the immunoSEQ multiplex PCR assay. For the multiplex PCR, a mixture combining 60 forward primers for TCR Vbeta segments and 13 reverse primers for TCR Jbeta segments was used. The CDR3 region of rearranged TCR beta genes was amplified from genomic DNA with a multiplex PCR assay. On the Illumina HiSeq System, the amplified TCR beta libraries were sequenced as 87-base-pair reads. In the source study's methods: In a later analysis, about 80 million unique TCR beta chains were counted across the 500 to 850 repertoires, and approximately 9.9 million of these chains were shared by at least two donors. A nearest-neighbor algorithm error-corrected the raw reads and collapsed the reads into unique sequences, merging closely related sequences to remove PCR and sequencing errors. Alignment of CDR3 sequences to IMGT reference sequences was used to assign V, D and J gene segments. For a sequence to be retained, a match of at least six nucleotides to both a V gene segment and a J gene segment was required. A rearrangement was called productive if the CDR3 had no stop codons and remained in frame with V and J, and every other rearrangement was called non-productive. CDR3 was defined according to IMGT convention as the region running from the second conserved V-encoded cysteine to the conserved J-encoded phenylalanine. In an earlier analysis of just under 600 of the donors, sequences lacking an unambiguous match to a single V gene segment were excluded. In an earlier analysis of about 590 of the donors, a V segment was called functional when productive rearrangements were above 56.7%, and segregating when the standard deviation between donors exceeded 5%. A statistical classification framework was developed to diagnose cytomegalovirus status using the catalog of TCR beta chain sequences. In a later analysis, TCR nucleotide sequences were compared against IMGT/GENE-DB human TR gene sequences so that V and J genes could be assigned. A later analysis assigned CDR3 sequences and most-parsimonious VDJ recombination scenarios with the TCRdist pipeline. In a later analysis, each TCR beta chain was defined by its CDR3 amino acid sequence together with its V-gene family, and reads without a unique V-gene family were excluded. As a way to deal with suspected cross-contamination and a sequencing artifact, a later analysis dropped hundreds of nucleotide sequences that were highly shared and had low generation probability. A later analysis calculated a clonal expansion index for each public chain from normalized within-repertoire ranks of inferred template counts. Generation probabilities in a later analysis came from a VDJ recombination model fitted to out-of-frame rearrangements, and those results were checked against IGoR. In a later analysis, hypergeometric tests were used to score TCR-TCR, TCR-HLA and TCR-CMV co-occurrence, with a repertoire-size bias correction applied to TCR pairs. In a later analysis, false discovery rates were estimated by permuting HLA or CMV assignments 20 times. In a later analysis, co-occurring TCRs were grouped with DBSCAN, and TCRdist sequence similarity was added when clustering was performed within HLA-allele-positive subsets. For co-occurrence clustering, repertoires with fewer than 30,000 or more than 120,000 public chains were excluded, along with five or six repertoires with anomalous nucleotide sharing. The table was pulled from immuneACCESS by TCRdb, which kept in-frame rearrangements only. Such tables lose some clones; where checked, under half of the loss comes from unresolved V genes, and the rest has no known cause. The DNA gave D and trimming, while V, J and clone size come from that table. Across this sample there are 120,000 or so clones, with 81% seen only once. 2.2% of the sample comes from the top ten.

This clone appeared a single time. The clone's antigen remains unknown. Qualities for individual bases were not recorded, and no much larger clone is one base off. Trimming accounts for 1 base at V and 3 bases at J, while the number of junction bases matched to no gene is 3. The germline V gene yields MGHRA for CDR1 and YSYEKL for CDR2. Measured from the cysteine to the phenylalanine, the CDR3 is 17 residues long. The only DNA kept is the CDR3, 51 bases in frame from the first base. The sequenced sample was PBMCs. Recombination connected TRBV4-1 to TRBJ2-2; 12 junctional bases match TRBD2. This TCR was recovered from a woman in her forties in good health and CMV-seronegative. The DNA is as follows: TGCGCCAGCAGCCAAGGGACTAGCGGGACCTACACCGGGGAGCTGTTTTTT. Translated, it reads CASSQGTSGTYTGELFF.